This T cell receptor beta chain was profiled in a study of post-analysis software for immune sequencing data. In the study overall: Included among the disease courses, which were recorded for the cohort, were relapsing-remitting, secondary progressive and progressive-relapsing multiple sclerosis.

The CDR3 contains 14 residues. Germline lookup yields CDR1 SGHTA and CDR2 FQGNSA. The V end lost 5 bases, the J end lost 4 bases, and 11 bases lay between the germline ends. Study results and caveats: About five TRBV segments, including TRBV5-6, TRBV5-1 and TRBV20-1, were more frequent in patients than controls. When compared against controls, multiple sclerosis patients showed significantly lower normalized Chao1 diversity.

Unique molecular identifiers featured in each of the TCR beta cDNA libraries. MiXCR was run by TCRdb on the PCR reads, yielding one entry per CDR3 protein. There are around 770,000 distinct CDR3 sequences in the sample; about 43% occur only once, and 4% to 5% lies in the top ten. For this clonotype: Its antigen is still unknown.

The receptor was derived from a girl between 5 and 17 years old with multiple sclerosis. V and J are TRBV7-2 and TRBJ2-2, with D unresolved. The specimen sequenced was blood. Here the CDR3 DNA reads TGTGCCAGCAGCCTGCTGCCTCCCACCGGGGAGCTGTTTTTT. It is translated as CASSLLPPTGELFF.